The TCR beta chain under discussion was sequenced for a study of control samples from healthy donors and cancer patients. V shed 4 bases and J shed 3 bases, with 13 bases lying between them. The CDR3 contains 14 residues. From germline, CDR1 is MGHRA and CDR2 YSYEKL. The method was immunoSEQ multiplex PCR; TCRdb's version includes in-frame clones alone and lacks a portion of them. The sample includes about 55,000 clones, roughly 95% of them seen just once. The material sequenced was blood. The chain has TRBV4-1 and TRBJ2-7; the D gene is possibly TRBD1 (6 bases). The receptor was derived from a woman aged 18-29 years in good health. The CDR3 bases are TGCGCCAGCAGCCTACAGGGAGCTCTCTACGAGCAGTACTTC. The encoded protein is CASSLQGALYEQYF.